The clone carrying this T cell receptor beta chain was recorded once. Its antigen is not identified. Treatment here: 10-day PBMC culture with coronavirus spike peptide pools or control peptides (ViraFEST assay). Cultured CD4+ T cells had their DNA profiled by the Oncomine TCR Beta short-read assay. TCRdb reprocessed the PCR reads via MiXCR and lists one record per CDR3 protein. The sample holds 13,000 to 15,000 distinct CDR3 sequences; about 53% are singletons and the top ten take roughly a tenth. V dropped 6 bases and J dropped 6 bases, with 9 bases sitting between them. Germline V gene data show CDR1 as MDHEN and CDR2 as SYDVKM. The CDR3 covers 12 residues. The entry originates in a study of vaccination and CD4 T cells after COVID-19. Study summary: The authors gave control cultures a CEFX pool, an HIV-1 Nef pool, or no peptide.

J is TRBJ1-5 and V is TRBV28, with D hard to call. The sample in question was CD4+ T cells from blood, cultured in vitro, obtained before SARS-CoV-2 vaccination. This receptor was taken from a human donor who had recovered from COVID-19. The CDR3 here is CASRTTTQPQHF. Written as DNA, the CDR3 is TGTGCCAGCAGGACGACAACTCAGCCCCAGCATTTT. Combining the CDR3 with reference TRBV28 and TRBJ1-5 gives the whole variable domain DVKVTQSSRYLVKRTGEKVFLECVQDMDHENMFWYRQDPGLGLRLIYFSYDVKMKEKGDIPEGYSVSREKKERFSLILESASTNQTSMYLCASRTTTQPQHFGDGTRLSIL.